Included here is one T cell receptor (beta chain) sequence, with context. No antigen is known for it. TCRdb called the reads again in MiXCR, with one record for every CDR3 protein. The table has around 310,000 distinct CDR3 sequences, 25% to 35% seen once. This entry is derived from a study of T cell repertoires in cytomegalovirus infection. Across the whole study: CMV epitopes in the study were HLA-C-restricted (recently identified) and HLA-B-restricted (well studied). Through public TCR beta signatures, both CMV infection and matching HLA type were indicated. Whole-study results and caveats: Public TCR beta family frequency separated CMV-and-HLA carriers, including in an independent cohort. In two of eight donors, the top clonotype was HLA-C-restricted CMV-specific.

This CDR3 is 14 amino acids long. Germline assignment: CDR1 SGDLS and CDR2 YYNGEE. With 4 bases removed from V and 3 bases from J, the gap between germline ends came to 13 bases. The chain is built from TRBV9 and TRBJ2-5, with a possible D match to TRBD2 (6 bases). This clonotype was sampled from a human donor in good health (CMV status not recorded). Some clones in this sample may be carry-over from other donors' samples. The source material was cultured PBMCs, sampled from culture after CMV antigen stimulation. The CDR3 spells CASSSSTGEETQYF. CDR3 in DNA: TGTGCCAGCAGCTCCTCAACGGGGGAAGAGACCCAGTACTTC.